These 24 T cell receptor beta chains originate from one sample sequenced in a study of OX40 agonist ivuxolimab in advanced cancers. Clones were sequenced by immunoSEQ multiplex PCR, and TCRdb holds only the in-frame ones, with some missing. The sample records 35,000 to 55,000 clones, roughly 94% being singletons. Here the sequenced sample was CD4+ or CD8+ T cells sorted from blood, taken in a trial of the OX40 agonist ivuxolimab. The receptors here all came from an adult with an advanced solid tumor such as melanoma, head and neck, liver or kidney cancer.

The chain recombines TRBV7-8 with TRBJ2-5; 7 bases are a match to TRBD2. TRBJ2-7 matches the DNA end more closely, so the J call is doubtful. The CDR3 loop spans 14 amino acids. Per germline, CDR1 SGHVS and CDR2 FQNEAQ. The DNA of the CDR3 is TGTGCCAGCAGCTTTGGCGGGGGTTCCTACGAGCAGTACTTC. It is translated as CASSFGGGSYEQYF.

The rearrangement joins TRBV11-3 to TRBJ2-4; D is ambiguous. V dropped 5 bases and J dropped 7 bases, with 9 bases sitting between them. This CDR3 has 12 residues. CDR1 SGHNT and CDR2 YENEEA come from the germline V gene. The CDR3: CASSPFSNIQYF. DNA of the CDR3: TGTGCCAGCAGCCCCTTCTCGAACATTCAGTACTTC.

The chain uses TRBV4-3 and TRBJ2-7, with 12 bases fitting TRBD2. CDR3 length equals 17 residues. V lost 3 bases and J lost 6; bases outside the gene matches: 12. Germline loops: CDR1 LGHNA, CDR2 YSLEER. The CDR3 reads CASSHHGLAGSKIEQYF. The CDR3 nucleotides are TGCGCCAGCAGCCATCATGGACTAGCGGGGTCCAAAATCGAGCAGTACTTC.

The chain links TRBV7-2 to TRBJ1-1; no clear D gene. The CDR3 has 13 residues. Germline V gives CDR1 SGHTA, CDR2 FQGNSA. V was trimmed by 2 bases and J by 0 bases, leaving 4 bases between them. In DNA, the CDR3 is TGTGCCAGCAGCTTATGGATGAACACTGAAGCTTTCTTT. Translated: CASSLWMNTEAFF.

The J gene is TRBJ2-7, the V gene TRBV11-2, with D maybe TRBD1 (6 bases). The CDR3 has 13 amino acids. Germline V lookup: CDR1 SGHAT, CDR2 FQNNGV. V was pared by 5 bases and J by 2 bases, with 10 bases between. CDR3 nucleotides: TGTGCCAGCAGCCCCAGGGGTCCCTACGAGCAGTACTTC. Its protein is CASSPRGPYEQYF.

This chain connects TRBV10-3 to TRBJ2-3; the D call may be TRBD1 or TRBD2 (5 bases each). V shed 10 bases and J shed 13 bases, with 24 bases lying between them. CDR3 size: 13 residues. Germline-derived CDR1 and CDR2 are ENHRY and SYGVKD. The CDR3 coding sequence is TGTGCCACTACCTACGGGGTCCGGGACCCCAAGTATTTT. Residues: CATTYGVRDPKYF.

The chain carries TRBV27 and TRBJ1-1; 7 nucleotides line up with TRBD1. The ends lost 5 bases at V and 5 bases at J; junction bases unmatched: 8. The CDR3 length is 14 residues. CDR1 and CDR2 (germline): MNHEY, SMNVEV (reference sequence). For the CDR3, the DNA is TGTGCCAGCAGTCCGACAGGGTGGTGGACTGAAGCTTTCTTT. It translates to CASSPTGWWTEAFF.

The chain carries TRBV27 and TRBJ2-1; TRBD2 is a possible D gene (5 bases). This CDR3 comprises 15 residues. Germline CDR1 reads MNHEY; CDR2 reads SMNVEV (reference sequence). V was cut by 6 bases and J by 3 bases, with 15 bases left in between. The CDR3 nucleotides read TGTGCCAGCAGAGAGTTTGAAGGGAGCTACAATGAGCAGTTCTTC. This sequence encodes CASREFEGSYNEQFF.

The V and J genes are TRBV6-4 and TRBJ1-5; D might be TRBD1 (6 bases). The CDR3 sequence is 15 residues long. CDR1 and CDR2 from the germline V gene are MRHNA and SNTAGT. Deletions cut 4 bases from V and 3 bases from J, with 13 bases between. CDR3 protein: CASSGPDSNNQPQHF. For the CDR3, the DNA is TGTGCCAGCAGTGGGCCGGACAGTAACAATCAGCCCCAGCATTTT.

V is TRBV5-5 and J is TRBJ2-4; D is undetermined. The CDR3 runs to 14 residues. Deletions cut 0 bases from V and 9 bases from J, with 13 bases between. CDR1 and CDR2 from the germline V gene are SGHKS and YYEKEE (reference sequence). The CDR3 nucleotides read TGTGCCAGCAGCTTGGAGGGCACCGAAGGCATTCAGTACTTC. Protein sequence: CASSLEGTEGIQYF.

In DNA, the CDR3 is TGTGCCAGTAGCTTAGCAGGTAACTCTGGAAACACCATATATTTT. This sequence encodes CASSLAGNSGNTIYF. This chain connects TRBV19 to TRBJ1-3, with unresolved D. Between the trimmed V and J ends, which lost 6 bases and 0 bases, there was a span of 12 bases. Per the germline V gene, CDR1 is LNHDA and CDR2 is SQIVND (reference sequence). The CDR3 is made up of 15 amino acids. The entire variable domain, with the rest obtained from reference TRBV19 and TRBJ1-3, is as follows: DGGITQSPKYLFRKEGQNVTLSCEQNLNHDAMYWYRQDPGQGLRLIYYSQIVNDFQKGDIAEGYSVSREKKESFPLTVTSAQKNPTAFYLCASSLAGNSGNTIYFGEGSWLTVV.

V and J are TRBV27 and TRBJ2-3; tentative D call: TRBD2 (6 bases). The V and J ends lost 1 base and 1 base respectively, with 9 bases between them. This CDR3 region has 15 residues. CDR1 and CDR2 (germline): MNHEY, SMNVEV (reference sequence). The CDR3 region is CASSLFGSGTDTQYF. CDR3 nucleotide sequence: TGTGCCAGCAGTTTATTCGGGAGTGGCACAGATACGCAGTATTTT.

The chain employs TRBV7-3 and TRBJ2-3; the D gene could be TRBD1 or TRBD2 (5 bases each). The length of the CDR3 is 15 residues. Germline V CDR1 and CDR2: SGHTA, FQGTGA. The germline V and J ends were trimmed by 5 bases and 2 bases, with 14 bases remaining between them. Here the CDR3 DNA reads TGTGCCAGCAGCACCCGTACGGGACCCACAGATACGCAGTATTTT. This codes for CASSTRTGPTDTQYF.

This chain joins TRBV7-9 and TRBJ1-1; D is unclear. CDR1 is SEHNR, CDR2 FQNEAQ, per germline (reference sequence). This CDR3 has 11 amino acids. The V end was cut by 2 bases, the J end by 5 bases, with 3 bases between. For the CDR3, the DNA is TGTGCCAGCAGCTTATCGACTGAAGCTTTCTTT. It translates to CASSLSTEAFF.

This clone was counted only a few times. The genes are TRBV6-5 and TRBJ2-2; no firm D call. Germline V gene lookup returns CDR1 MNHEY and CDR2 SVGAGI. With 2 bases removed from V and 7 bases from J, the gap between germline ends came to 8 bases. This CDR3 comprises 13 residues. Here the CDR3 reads CASSYVGSGELFF. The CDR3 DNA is TGTGCCAGCAGTTACGTAGGAAGCGGGGAGCTGTTTTTT.

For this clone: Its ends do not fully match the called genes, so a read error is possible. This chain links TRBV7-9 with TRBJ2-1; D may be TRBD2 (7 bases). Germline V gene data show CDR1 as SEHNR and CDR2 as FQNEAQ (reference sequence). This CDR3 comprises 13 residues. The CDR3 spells CASSPPSQGGGVF. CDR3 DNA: TGTGCCAGCAGCCCGCCATCACAGGGAGGGGGGGTCTTC.

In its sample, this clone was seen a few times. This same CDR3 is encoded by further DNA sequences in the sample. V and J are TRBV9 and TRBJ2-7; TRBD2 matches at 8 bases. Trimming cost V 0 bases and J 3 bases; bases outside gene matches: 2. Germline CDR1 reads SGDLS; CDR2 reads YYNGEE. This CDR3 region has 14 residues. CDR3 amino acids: CASSVGLAGYEQYF. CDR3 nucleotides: TGTGCCAGCAGCGTAGGGCTAGCGGGCTACGAGCAGTACTTC.

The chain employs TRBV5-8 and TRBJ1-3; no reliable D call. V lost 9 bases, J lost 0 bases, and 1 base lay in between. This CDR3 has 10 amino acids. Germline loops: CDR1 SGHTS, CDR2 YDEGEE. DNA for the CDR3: TGTGCCACCTCTGGAAACACCATATATTTT. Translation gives CATSGNTIYF.

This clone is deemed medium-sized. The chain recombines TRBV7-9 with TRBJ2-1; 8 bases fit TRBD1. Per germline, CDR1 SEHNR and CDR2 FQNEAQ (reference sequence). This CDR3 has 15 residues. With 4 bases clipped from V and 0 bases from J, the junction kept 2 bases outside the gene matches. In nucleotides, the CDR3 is TGTGCCAGCAGCTGGACAGGGCGCTCCTACAATGAGCAGTTCTTC. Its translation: CASSWTGRSYNEQFF.

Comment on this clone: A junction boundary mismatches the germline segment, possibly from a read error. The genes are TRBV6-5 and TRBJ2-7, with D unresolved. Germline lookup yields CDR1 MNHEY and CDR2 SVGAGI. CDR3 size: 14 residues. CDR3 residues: CASSPPDLSSEQYF. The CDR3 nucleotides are TGTGCCAGCAGCCCCCCGGATCTATCCTCCGAGCAGTACTTC.

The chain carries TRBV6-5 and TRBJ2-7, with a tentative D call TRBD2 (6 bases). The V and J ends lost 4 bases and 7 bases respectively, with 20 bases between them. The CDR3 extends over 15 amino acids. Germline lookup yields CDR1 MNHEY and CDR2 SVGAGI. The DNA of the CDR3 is TGTGCCAGCAGTTTGAGCGGGCCTCTTTCTTGGGAGCAGTACTTC. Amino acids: CASSLSGPLSWEQYF.

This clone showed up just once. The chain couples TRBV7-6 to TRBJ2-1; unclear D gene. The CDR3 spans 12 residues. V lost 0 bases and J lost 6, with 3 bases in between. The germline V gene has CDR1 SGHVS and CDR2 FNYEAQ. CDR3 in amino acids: CASSLAANEQFF. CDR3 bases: TGTGCCAGCAGCTTAGCGGCCAATGAGCAGTTCTTC.

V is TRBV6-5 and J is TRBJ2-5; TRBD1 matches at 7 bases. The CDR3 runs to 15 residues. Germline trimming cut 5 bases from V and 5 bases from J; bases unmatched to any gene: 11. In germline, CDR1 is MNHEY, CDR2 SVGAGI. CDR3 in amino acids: CASSHAGTVLETQYF. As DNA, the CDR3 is TGTGCCAGCAGTCACGCCGGGACAGTACTCGAGACCCAGTACTTC.

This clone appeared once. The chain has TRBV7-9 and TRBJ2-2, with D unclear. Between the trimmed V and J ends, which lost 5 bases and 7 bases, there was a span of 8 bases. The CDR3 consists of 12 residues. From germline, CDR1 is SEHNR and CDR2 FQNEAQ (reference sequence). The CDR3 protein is CASSPWDGELFF. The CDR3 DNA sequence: TGTGCCAGCAGCCCCTGGGACGGGGAGCTGTTTTTT.